Each of the 10 T cell receptor beta chains below was sequenced from the same sample in a study of Tregs in tolerant kidney transplant recipients. Method: immunoSEQ multiplex PCR; TCRdb's copy keeps in-frame clones and lacks some. The table has approximately 66,000 clones, roughly 88% seen once. The input for sequencing was Tregs from blood, taken before the transplant. All receptors come from a human donor who received a combined kidney and bone marrow transplant.

This clone was seen more than once but under ten times. J is TRBJ1-2 and V is TRBV19, with 9 positions matching TRBD1. Germline V lookup: CDR1 LNHDA, CDR2 SQIVND (reference sequence). CDR3 length: 12 amino acids. With 8 bases clipped from V and 4 bases from J, the junction kept 2 bases outside the gene matches. The CDR3 sequence is CASLDRGYGYTF. CDR3 in DNA: TGTGCCAGTTTGGACAGGGGCTATGGCTACACCTTC.

The J gene is TRBJ2-1, the V gene TRBV7-2; maybe TRBD2 (7 bases). Germline V gene lookup returns CDR1 SGHTA and CDR2 FQGNSA. CDR3 length: 17 residues. V was pared by 3 bases and J by 0 bases, with 15 bases between. CDR3: CASSFSGGGSSYNEQFF. DNA for the CDR3: TGTGCCAGCAGCTTTAGTGGGGGCGGGAGCTCCTACAATGAGCAGTTCTTC.

The rearrangement uses TRBV21-1 and TRBJ2-3; the D call TRBD2 from the table was never checked on the DNA. TRBV21-1 is classified as a pseudogene. The CDR3 spans 16 residues. The CDR3 coding sequence is TGTGCCAGCAGCAAAGGCGGGCGGAGCCCCCCGGATACGCAGTATTTT. It codes for CASSKGGRSPPDTQYF.

V and J are TRBV29-1 and TRBJ2-1, with 8 positions matching TRBD2. CDR1 is SQVTM, CDR2 ANQGSEA, per germline. Germline trimming cut 4 bases from V and 0 bases from J; bases unmatched to any gene: 5. This CDR3 has 15 amino acids. CDR3: CSVAPSGRSYNEQFF. CDR3 DNA: TGCAGCGTTGCCCCTAGCGGGCGCTCCTACAATGAGCAGTTCTTC.

This chain joins TRBV18 and TRBJ2-7, with no clear D. Trimming cost V 3 bases and J 2 bases, with 5 bases left between them. The CDR3 is 12 residues long. Germline V gene lookup returns CDR1 KGHSH and CDR2 LQKENI. Here the CDR3 DNA reads TGTGCCAGCTCACCCAATGCCTACGAGCAGTACTTC. Encoded protein: CASSPNAYEQYF. The full variable domain, in which reference TRBV18 and TRBJ2-7 provide the parts outside the CDR3, is NAGVMQNPRHLVRRRGQEARLRCSPMKGHSHVYWYRQLPEEGLKFMVYLQKENIIDESGMPKERFSAEFPKEGPSILRIQQVVRGDSAAYFCASSPNAYEQYFGPGTRLTVT.

The chain recombines TRBV7-8 with TRBJ2-7; tentatively, D is TRBD2 (5 bases). Germline V gene sequence: CDR1 SGHVS, CDR2 FQNEAQ. The CDR3 extends over 13 amino acids. V lost 1 base, J lost 6 bases, and 10 bases lay in between. As DNA, the CDR3 is TGTGCCAGCAGCTTAGGGAGGCTACGCGAGCAGTACTTC. It translates to CASSLGRLREQYF. Filled out from reference TRBV7-8 and TRBJ2-7, the complete variable domain reads GAGVSQSPRYKVAKRGQDVALRCDPISGHVSLFWYQQALGQGPEFLTYFQNEAQLDKSGLPSDRFFAERPEGSVSTLKIQRTQQEDSAVYLCASSLGRLREQYFGPGTRLTVT.

The CDR3 is CASRVQGSFGYTF. The CDR3 DNA sequence: TGTGCCAGCCGGGTGCAGGGTTCGTTCGGCTACACCTTC. This sequence joins TRBV28 and TRBJ1-2; D is possibly TRBD1 (5 bases). Germline CDR1 is MDHEN and CDR2 is SYDVKM. The CDR3 length is 13 residues. V lost 8 bases and J lost 8, with 18 bases in between.

V usage is TRBV9 and J usage is TRBJ2-5; TRBD2 matches 13 bases. The DNA end is a closer match to TRBJ2-7, so the J assignment may be wrong. Germline V gene data show CDR1 as SGDLS and CDR2 as YYNGEE. The CDR3 has 15 residues. The CDR3 protein is CASSPTSGRGYEQYF. CDR3 coding DNA: TGTGCCAGCAGCCCTACTAGCGGGAGGGGCTACGAGCAGTACTTC.

The chain recombines TRBV7-2 with TRBJ2-2, with D unresolved. The length of the CDR3 is 15 residues. Trimming took off 3 bases at V and 4 bases at J, with 12 bases between the two ends. The V gene's germline CDR1 is SGHTA and CDR2 FQGNSA. This CDR3 is CASSFGLSGTGELFF. The CDR3 coding sequence is TGTGCCAGCAGCTTCGGGTTGTCCGGCACCGGGGAGCTGTTTTTT.

The chain joins TRBV30 to TRBJ1-3, with no clear D. This CDR3 contains 13 residues. Germline V gene lookup returns CDR1 GTSNPN and CDR2 SVGIG (reference sequence). V shed 0 bases and J shed 8 bases, with 11 bases lying between them. The CDR3 nucleotides are TGTGCCTGGAGTGTACGGGGAGCACACACCATATATTTT. It encodes CAWSVRGAHTIYF. Full variable domain (remainder filled in from reference TRBV30 and TRBJ1-3): SQTIHQWPATLVQPVGSPLSLECTVEGTSNPNLYWYRQAAGRGLQLLFYSVGIGQISSEVPQNLSASRPQDRQFILSSKKLLLSDSGFYLCAWSVRGAHTIYFGEGSWLTVV.